Listed here are 14 T cell receptor beta chains from one sample, sequenced in a study of blood T cell repertoires in COVID-19. Here immunoSEQ multiplex PCR was the method, and the copy in TCRdb shows in-frame clones only, minus some. The sample lists about 80,000 clones, approximately 91% occurring once. Sequenced: peripheral blood. These TCRs come from a man aged 65 to 79 with active or convalescent COVID-19.

This clone was recorded only once. This chain links TRBV7-9 with TRBJ1-2, with D possibly TRBD1 on 6 matching bases. The germline gives CDR1 SEHNR, CDR2 FQNEAQ (reference sequence). V dropped 6 bases and J dropped 5 bases, with 19 bases sitting between them. This CDR3 spans 15 amino acids. The CDR3 bases are TGTGCCAGCAGTACCTGGGACAAGGATCTATATGGCTACACCTTC. Amino acid sequence: CASSTWDKDLYGYTF.

This clone came up a few times. This chain uses TRBV6-6 with TRBJ1-6; perhaps TRBD1 as D (5 bases). Germline CDR1 is MNHNY and CDR2 is SVGAGI (reference sequence). V dropped 5 bases and J dropped 0 bases, with 20 bases sitting between them. The CDR3 consists of 19 residues. The CDR3 coding sequence is TGTGCCAGCAGTCCGGGGGGGACTGCACTTAGCTCCTATAATTCACCCCTCCACTTT. Protein: CASSPGGTALSSYNSPLHF.

The chain combines TRBV6-5 with TRBJ2-1, with 8 bases fitting TRBD2. The CDR3 has 15 amino acids. V lost 2 bases to trimming and J lost 7 bases; unmatched junction nucleotides: 7. The germline gives CDR1 MNHEY, CDR2 SVGAGI. The CDR3 DNA follows: TGTGCCAGCAGTTACCATGGACTAGCTCGGAATGAGCAGTTCTTC. Amino acids: CASSYHGLARNEQFF.

The chain links TRBV18 to TRBJ1-3; D perhaps matches TRBD1 (5 bases). V dropped 4 bases and J dropped 4 bases, with 23 bases sitting between them. Germline CDR1 and CDR2: KGHSH and LQKENI. The CDR3 extends over 18 amino acids. CDR3 DNA sequence: TGTGCCAGCTCACGACTCTACGAAACCGGGACTCGCGGAAACACCATATATTTT. Translating gives CASSRLYETGTRGNTIYF. Drawing the rest from reference TRBV18 and TRBJ1-3, the complete variable domain is NAGVMQNPRHLVRRRGQEARLRCSPMKGHSHVYWYRQLPEEGLKFMVYLQKENIIDESGMPKERFSAEFPKEGPSILRIQQVVRGDSAAYFCASSRLYETGTRGNTIYFGEGSWLTVV.

The chain carries TRBV5-1 and TRBJ1-2; D may be TRBD1 (5 bases). Deletions cut 4 bases from V and 2 bases from J, with 12 bases between. Germline V gene data show CDR1 as SGHRS and CDR2 as YFSETQ. The length of the CDR3 is 14 residues. For the CDR3, the DNA is TGCGCCAGCAGCCCAGGACCAGGGAACTATGGCTACACCTTC. It is translated as CASSPGPGNYGYTF.

The chain links TRBV19 to TRBJ2-1; TRBD2 aligns across 12 bases. V shed 7 bases and J 0 bases; nucleotides not matched to a gene: 16. The CDR3 has 20 amino acids. Germline values: CDR1 LNHDA, CDR2 SQIVND (reference sequence). The CDR3 is CASTTFPGTSGFRSYNEQFF. The CDR3 DNA reads as TGTGCCAGTACCACATTCCCCGGGACTAGCGGGTTCCGCTCCTACAATGAGCAGTTCTTC.

This clone has just one count. This rearrangement joins TRBV13 to TRBJ1-4; D uncertain. The CDR3 length is 14 residues. Trimming took off 3 bases at V and 7 bases at J, with 12 bases between the two ends. Per the germline V gene, CDR1 is PRHDT and CDR2 is FYEKMQ (reference sequence). The CDR3 nucleotides are TGTGCCAGCAGCTTTGTCAGGAAGAGTGAAAAACTGTTTTTT. Its translation is CASSFVRKSEKLFF.

This chain connects TRBV2 to TRBJ2-3; tentative D call: TRBD1 (6 bases). There are 15 residues in the CDR3. Trimming cost V 4 bases and J 0 bases, with 11 bases left between them. Germline V gene lookup returns CDR1 SNHLY and CDR2 FYNNEI. CDR3 DNA sequence: TGTGCCAGCAGTGTCCCAGGGACAAGCACAGATACGCAGTATTTT. Amino acids: CASSVPGTSTDTQYF.

This sequence joins TRBV6-5 and TRBJ1-5, with no clear D. The CDR3 is 15 residues long. Germline V gives CDR1 MNHEY, CDR2 SVGAGI. V shed 6 bases and J shed 4 bases, with 16 bases lying between them. The CDR3: CASSLRIFENQPQHF. For the CDR3, the DNA is TGTGCCAGCAGCCTCAGAATTTTTGAAAATCAGCCCCAGCATTTT.

This clone was seen once. This chain joins TRBV24-1 and TRBJ2-1; 7 nucleotides agree with TRBD1. This CDR3 spans 13 amino acids. The V gene's germline CDR1 is KGHDR and CDR2 SFDVKD. The V gene end was trimmed by 9 bases and the J gene end by 2 bases; junction bases not matched to a gene: 3. CDR3 loop: CATRQGAYNEQFF. Written as DNA, the CDR3 is TGTGCCACCCGACAGGGCGCCTACAATGAGCAGTTCTTC.

For this clone: Germline is not matched at one junction end, which may reflect a read error. This chain uses TRBV7-8 with TRBJ2-7, with TRBD2 as a possible D gene (7 bases). CDR1 and CDR2 (germline): SGHVS, FQNEAQ. This CDR3 is 14 amino acids long. DNA of the CDR3: TGTGCCAGCAGATTAGGGGGGGTACACAACGAGCAGTACTTC. Translated, it gives CASRLGGVHNEQYF.

V gene TRBV9 combines with J gene TRBJ1-2; D might be TRBD1 (6 bases). CDR3 length: 16 residues. Germline V gene lookup returns CDR1 SGDLS and CDR2 YYNGEE. Trimming took off 3 bases at V and 1 base at J, with 16 bases between the two ends. Here the CDR3 reads CASSAQGQKINYGYTF. The CDR3 nucleotides are TGTGCCAGCAGCGCACAAGGACAGAAGATTAACTATGGCTACACCTTC.

V usage is TRBV5-1 and J usage is TRBJ1-1, with D uncertain. Deletions cut 4 bases from V and 0 bases from J, with 10 bases between. CDR3 length equals 14 residues. CDR1 and CDR2 (germline): SGHRS, YFSETQ. Here the CDR3 reads CASSQRPMNTEAFF. The CDR3 DNA reads as TGCGCCAGCAGCCAGCGTCCGATGAACACTGAAGCTTTCTTT.

The chain joins TRBV11-2 to TRBJ2-1; D might be TRBD2 (6 bases). Per germline, CDR1 SGHAT and CDR2 FQNNGV. The CDR3 length is 15 residues. Between the trimmed V and J ends, which lost 3 bases and 1 base, there was a span of 10 bases. The CDR3 nucleotides read TGTGCCAGCAGCTTCACTAGCTCTTCCTACAATGAGCAGTTCTTC. This gives the protein CASSFTSSSYNEQFF.